This T cell receptor (beta chain) appears in the sequencing data of a study of CD8+CD57+ T cells in acquired aplastic anemia. Broader study findings: Statistical testing detected no significant gap in CD8+ Simpson's diversity between patients and controls. Almost 30 sequences, all CD8+ CDR3, were shared between patients and controls.

Comments on this clonotype: Its antigen is still unknown.

Using genomic DNA as the template, TCR beta VDJ and CDR3 profiling was carried out. One entry per CDR3 protein results from TCRdb running MiXCR on the reads. The table shows over 150,000 distinct CDR3 sequences, with almost 50% occurring only once. Those patients picked for sequencing had displayed CD8+CD57+ cell expansion on flow cytometry. When blood sampling took place, the patients had received no therapy. The V and J ends lost 9 bases and 5 bases, in that order; junction bases with no gene match: 13. Germline V gene lookup returns CDR1 SGHVS and CDR2 FQNEAQ. This CDR3 region has 15 residues. The chain is built from TRBV7-8 and TRBJ2-1; TRBD1 matches at 7 bases. This TCR was sampled from a human donor with aplastic anemia. Sequencing was done on a sample of sorted CD4+, CD8+, or CD8+CD57+ T cells (not recorded which) from PBMCs. The chain's CDR3 is CASTETGLEDNEQFF. The DNA of the CDR3 is TGTGCCAGTACCGAGACAGGGCTGGAAGACAATGAGCAGTTCTTC.